This T cell receptor (beta chain) was documented in a study of T-cell reconstitution after alpha-beta-depleted transplantation in children. Germline V gene sequence: CDR1 SGHTA, CDR2 FQGTGA. Trimming shortened V by 1 base and J by 6 bases, and 16 bases separated the two germline ends. The CDR3 length is 15 residues. This clonotype showed up many times. Preparing the TCRbeta library involved the use of unique molecular identifiers. TCRdb reanalysed the PCR reads using MiXCR and keeps one entry per CDR3 protein. Of 90,000 to 100,000 distinct CDR3 sequences listed, less than 15% are singletons. The sample here was PBMCs from the stem cell graft donor, taken from the stem cell graft. The chain is built from TRBV7-3 and TRBJ2-7; D perhaps matches TRBD2 (5 bases). This receptor was obtained from a human donor who donated a stem cell graft to a child with inherited bone marrow failure. Here the CDR3 DNA reads TGTGCCAGCAGCTTAAGTGGTGGCGGGTCTAGCGAGCAGTACTTC. It translates to CASSLSGGGSSEQYF.